These 25 T cell receptor beta chains originate from one sample sequenced in a study of human T cells and chemical hapten exposure. TCRdb recomputed calls from the RACE reads with MiXCR, one row per CDR3 protein. The sample yields some 300,000 distinct CDR3 sequences, around 5% seen once. Time point indicated: pre-sensitization, week 0. Treatment described: therapeutic diphenylcyclopropenone sensitization with weekly scalp DPC. The source material was whole blood, sampled in connection with sensitization to the hapten diphenylcyclopropenone (DPC). The receptors were gathered from a woman younger than 35 with alopecia areata. Some clones in this sample may be carry-over from other donors' samples.

This clonotype was counted at least ten times. J is TRBJ2-5 and V is TRBV6-2 or TRBV6-3; 9 positions match TRBD2. The CDR3 is 14 amino acids. V lost 4 bases to trimming and J lost 2 bases; unmatched junction nucleotides: 2. Germline V gene data show CDR1 as MNHEY and CDR2 as SVGEGT. This CDR3 reads CASSSGLAQETQYF. CDR3 nucleotides: TGTGCCAGCAGTTCAGGACTAGCGCAAGAGACCCAGTACTTC.

There are many counts of this clonotype. The CDR3 is CASSPDGISNFKNIQYF. The CDR3 DNA reads as TGCGCCAGCAGCCCCGACGGCATTTCTAACTTCAAAAACATTCAGTACTTC. The V call is TRBV5-1, the J call TRBJ2-4; no firm D call. The CDR3 spans 17 residues. V lost 4 bases to trimming and J lost 3 bases, with 20 bases between them. CDR1 and CDR2 (germline): SGHRS, YFSETQ.

Remarks on this clonotype: A read error may explain this, as a much larger clone is one base away. The chain recombines TRBV10-3 with TRBJ2-7; D gene unclear. The ends were cut back, 10 bases at V and 3 bases at J, with 19 bases in the middle. The CDR3 has 14 amino acids. Germline-derived CDR1 and CDR2 are ENHRY and SYGVKD. The CDR3 region has the DNA TGTGCCACGAGACATGGGCCAACTTACTACGAGCAGTACTTC. Encoded protein: CATRHGPTYYEQYF.

This clonotype was observed many times. The J gene is TRBJ2-1, the V gene TRBV6-2 or TRBV6-3, with 7 bases identical to TRBD2. The CDR3 runs to 16 residues. From germline, CDR1 is MNHEY and CDR2 SVGEGT. Germline trimming cut 2 bases from V and 3 bases from J; bases unmatched to any gene: 7. The CDR3 spells CASSYGAGVLYNEQFF. CDR3 sequence (DNA): TGTGCCAGCAGTTACGGGGCGGGGGTCCTCTACAATGAGCAGTTCTTC.

At least ten counts were recorded for this clonotype. The chain couples TRBV25-1 to TRBJ2-6, with 9 nucleotides matching TRBD2. Germline V CDR1 and CDR2: MGHDK, SYGVNS. CDR3 size: 17 residues. With 3 bases clipped from V and 1 base from J, the junction kept 4 bases outside the gene matches. CDR3 residues: CASSDPAGGSGANVLTF. DNA for the CDR3: TGTGCCAGCAGTGATCCCGCGGGGGGGTCTGGGGCCAACGTCCTGACTTTC. Combining the CDR3 with reference TRBV25-1 and TRBJ2-6 gives the whole variable domain EADIYQTPRYLVIGTGKKITLECSQTMGHDKMYWYQQDPGMELHLIHYSYGVNSTEKGDLSSESTVSRIRTEHFPLTLESARPSHTSQYLCASSDPAGGSGANVLTFGAGSRLTVL.

This clonotype has only a few counts. The chain links TRBV5-4 to TRBJ2-7, with D tentatively TRBD1 or TRBD2 (5 bases each). V shed 2 bases and J shed 5 bases, with 14 bases lying between them. Germline V CDR1 and CDR2: SGHNT, YYREEE (reference sequence). This CDR3 spans 14 amino acids. The CDR3 loop reads CASSFGDAGDEQYF. CDR3 DNA sequence: TGTGCCAGCAGCTTCGGGGACGCCGGCGACGAGCAGTACTTC.

Many counts were recorded for this clonotype. The J gene is TRBJ2-7, the V gene TRBV6-2 or TRBV6-3, with no clear D. Germline CDR1 MNHEY, CDR2 SVGEGT. The CDR3 has 14 residues. V lost 0 bases, J lost 5 bases, and 11 bases lay in between. The CDR3 coding sequence is TGTGCCAGCAGTTACTCTACCCCAACTAACGAGCAGTACTTC. Its translation: CASSYSTPTNEQYF.

The gene calls are TRBV20-1 and TRBJ1-1, with a possible D match to TRBD1 (6 bases). Between the trimmed V and J ends, which lost 4 bases and 3 bases, there was a span of 12 bases. The germline V gene encodes CDR1 DFQATT and CDR2 SNEGSKA (reference sequence). This CDR3 has 13 residues. The DNA of the CDR3 is TGCAGTGCTAACTCAGGGGCGGACACTGAAGCTTTCTTT. Amino acid sequence: CSANSGADTEAFF.

The chain uses TRBV20-1 and TRBJ1-5, with 10 bases matching TRBD1. J lost 4 bases, V lost 1 base, and 1 base had no gene match. CDR1 and CDR2 from the germline V gene are DFQATT and SNEGSKA (reference sequence). The CDR3 is made up of 14 amino acids. In DNA, the CDR3 is TGCAGTGCTAGAGGGACAGGGGGAAATCAGCCCCAGCATTTT. Protein sequence: CSARGTGGNQPQHF.

This clonotype was found a few times. This chain connects TRBV27 to TRBJ1-5, with D hard to call. Germline V gene data show CDR1 as MNHEY and CDR2 as SMNVEV (reference sequence). The V and J ends lost 5 bases and 9 bases respectively, with 11 bases between them. This CDR3 region has 12 residues. DNA for the CDR3: TGTGCCAGCAGTCCAAAAGCGGGGCCCCAGCATTTT. Its protein product is CASSPKAGPQHF.

Ten or more counts support this clonotype. This CDR3 is CASSSWTSGGGGEQFF. The CDR3 nucleotides read TGTGCCAGCAGCTCCTGGACTAGCGGGGGGGGAGGTGAGCAGTTCTTC. The genes are TRBV7-9 and TRBJ2-1; 15 bases agree with TRBD2. The junction had 7 bases not matched to a gene; V was cut back by 4 bases and J by 9 bases. This CDR3 has 16 amino acids. The germline CDR1 and CDR2 sequences are SEHNR and FQNEAQ (reference sequence).

This clonotype came up many times. The gene calls are TRBV5-1 and TRBJ2-5; 7 nucleotides align to TRBD1. The junction had 17 bases not matched to a gene; V was cut back by 4 bases and J by 5 bases. CDR3 length: 17 amino acids. Per germline, CDR1 SGHRS and CDR2 YFSETQ. The CDR3 region has the DNA TGCGCCAGCAGCCCCCGGGCCGGGACAGTCTCGGTCGAGACCCAGTACTTC. This gives the protein CASSPRAGTVSVETQYF.

In this sample, this clonotype turned up a few times. V gene TRBV24-1 combines with J gene TRBJ2-3; 11 bases are a match to TRBD2. The CDR3 consists of 20 residues. J was trimmed by 1 base and V by 0 bases; bases with no gene match: 11. Germline loops: CDR1 KGHDR, CDR2 SFDVKD. The DNA for the CDR3 is TGTGCCACCAGTGATTTGCGGCGGGATATACTAGCGGGGGGCACAGATACGCAGTATTTT. This codes for CATSDLRRDILAGGTDTQYF.

There are a few counts of this clonotype. The V call is TRBV5-4, the J call TRBJ2-3, with D uncertain. Trimming removed 1 base at V and 6 bases at J, with 9 bases between. The V gene's germline CDR1 is SGHNT and CDR2 YYREEE (reference sequence). The length of the CDR3 is 13 residues. The CDR3 protein is CASSLYHIDTQYF. CDR3 DNA sequence: TGTGCCAGCAGCTTGTACCATATCGATACGCAGTATTTT.

The chain carries TRBV10-2 and TRBJ2-2, with 8 bases that match TRBD2. Germline lookup yields CDR1 WSHSY and CDR2 SAAADI. J lost 8 bases, V lost 5 bases, and 10 bases had no gene match. The CDR3 spans 15 residues. CDR3 sequence (DNA): TGCGCCAGCAGTTTAACAGCGGGGGCCTCAGGGGAGCTGTTTTTT. Translated: CASSLTAGASGELFF.

The gene calls are TRBV6-2 or TRBV6-3 and TRBJ2-5, with TRBD2 matching over 11 bases. The CDR3 is 16 amino acids. J was trimmed by 5 bases and V by 6 bases; bases with no gene match: 11. Per the germline V gene, CDR1 is MNHEY and CDR2 is SVGEGT. This CDR3 reads CASSQIRLAGRETQYF. CDR3 bases: TGTGCCAGCAGCCAAATTCGACTAGCGGGGAGGGAGACCCAGTACTTC.

This clonotype occurred many times. The J gene is TRBJ1-6, the V gene TRBV15, with D hard to call. V was shortened by 0 bases and J by 7 bases, with 13 bases between the two germline ends. This CDR3 contains 16 residues. Germline CDR1 reads LNHNV; CDR2 reads YYDKDF (reference sequence). Here the CDR3 DNA reads TGTGCCACCAGCAGAGACGTCCACTCCATGAATTCACCCCTCCACTTT. It encodes CATSRDVHSMNSPLHF.

The rearrangement uses TRBV24-1 and TRBJ1-2; 7 bases map to TRBD1. The length of the CDR3 is 20 residues. The trim removed 0 bases at V and 1 base at J, leaving 16 bases unmatched. CDR1 is KGHDR and CDR2 is SFDVKD in the germline V gene. In nucleotides, the CDR3 is TGTGCCACCAGTGATTTGCAGCGTAGGGACAGCCCACTTGATAACTATGGCTACACCTTC. It is translated as CATSDLQRRDSPLDNYGYTF.

This clonotype was picked up a small number of times. V gene TRBV20-1 combines with J gene TRBJ2-4, with 10 bases matching TRBD2. The germline V gene encodes CDR1 DFQATT and CDR2 SNEGSKA (reference sequence). J gave up 6 bases and V 6 bases, and 8 bases lay outside the gene matches. CDR3 length: 14 residues. The DNA of the CDR3 is TGCAGTGCCCCAGCGGGGGGGGCAGGAAACATTCAGTACTTC. Its protein product is CSAPAGGAGNIQYF.

This clonotype has at least ten counts. The V gene is TRBV20-1, the J gene TRBJ2-1; a possible D gene is TRBD2 (6 bases). Trimming cost V 3 bases and J 10 bases, with 10 bases left between them. This CDR3 is built from 11 residues. Germline V gene data show CDR1 as DFQATT and CDR2 as SNEGSKA (reference sequence). Here the CDR3 DNA reads TGCAGTGCTAGTGGGGGAGGAGAGCAGTTCTTC. Residues: CSASGGGEQFF.

In its sample, this clonotype was seen many times. This chain joins TRBV5-1 and TRBJ2-3, with 10 bases lining up with TRBD2. The CDR3 sequence is 16 residues long. The germline gives CDR1 SGHRS, CDR2 YFSETQ. With 4 bases clipped from V and 4 bases from J, the junction kept 9 bases outside the gene matches. Written as DNA, the CDR3 is TGCGCCAGCAGCCCACCCCTAGCGGGGGTAGCAGATACGCAGTATTTT. This translates into CASSPPLAGVADTQYF.

This clonotype was observed many times. The V and J genes are TRBV2 and TRBJ1-6; the D gene is possibly TRBD1 (5 bases). Germline CDR1 is SNHLY and CDR2 is FYNNEI. CDR3 length equals 13 residues. V lost 7 bases and J lost 7, with 11 bases in between. CDR3 sequence: CASMGEFNSPLHF. The CDR3 DNA reads as TGTGCCAGCATGGGGGAATTCAATTCACCCCTCCACTTT.

This clonotype was counted only a few times. This chain joins TRBV7-3 and TRBJ2-3, with 7 bases fitting TRBD2. Germline-derived CDR1 and CDR2 are SGHTA and FQGTGA. The trim removed 2 bases at V and 1 base at J, leaving 3 bases unmatched. The CDR3 runs 15 residues. The DNA for the CDR3 is TGTGCCAGCAGCTTATATGCGGGGGGCACAGATACGCAGTATTTT. This translates into CASSLYAGGTDTQYF.

This clonotype was recorded many times. The chain joins TRBV6-5 to TRBJ2-5; 8 bases map to TRBD2. V shed 5 bases, J shed 1 base, and the junction held 12 bases outside the gene matches. The CDR3 has 17 amino acids. CDR1 is MNHEY and CDR2 is SVGAGI in the germline V gene. The CDR3 loop is CASSPITSGQIQETQYF. The CDR3, as DNA: TGTGCCAGCAGTCCAATTACTAGCGGCCAGATCCAAGAGACCCAGTACTTC.

Ten or more counts support this clonotype. The chain uses TRBV10-1 and TRBJ1-5, with D hard to call. Trimming took off 3 bases at V and 5 bases at J, with 20 bases between the two ends. The CDR3 extends over 17 amino acids. Germline V gene data show CDR1 as WNHNN and CDR2 as SYGVQD (reference sequence). As DNA, the CDR3 is TGCGCCAGCAGTGATTCGTGGCCGTATCGAGACCATCAGCCCCAGCATTTT. As protein: CASSDSWPYRDHQPQHF.